This entry describes one TCR beta chain. V dropped 5 bases and J dropped 3 bases, with 9 bases sitting between them. Germline CDR1 reads SQVTM; CDR2 reads ANQGSEA. CDR3 length equals 12 residues. TCRdb independently ran MiXCR on the 5' RACE reads; one entry per CDR3 protein. Of 95,000 to 100,000 distinct CDR3 sequences in the sample, around 13% are singletons; the top ten hold under 2.5%. The record originates from a study of early T cells in non-severe SARS-CoV-2 infection. Across the study: Sequencing targeted bulk RNA from unsorted whole blood, leaving chains unpaired.

The TCR comes from an adult who was a healthcare worker with PCR-confirmed SARS-CoV-2 infection or an uninfected control (not recorded which). This sequence joins TRBV29-1 and TRBJ2-3; D call uncertain. The sample comprised whole blood. The CDR3 bases are TGCAGCGTTTCCAGCCTGACAGATACGCAGTATTTT. As protein: CSVSSLTDTQYF.